The 6 T cell receptor beta chains given below trace back to one sample, sequenced in a study of regulatory T cells in long-lasting Graves disease. Assembly of TCR beta libraries relied on iRepertoire HTBI primers together with Arm-PCR of CDR3 regions. TCRdb recomputed calls from the multiplex PCR reads with MiXCR, one row per CDR3 protein. The sample consists of about 520,000 distinct CDR3 sequences, 12% of them appearing once. The time point is: newly diagnosed GD, antithyroid drugs for less than 3 months. From RNA extracted from PBMCs, the TCR library was made. The same sample was also used in a study of T cells in Graves' hyperthyroidism and ophthalmopathy.

Sequenced material: peripheral blood mononuclear cells (PBMCs), taken at new diagnosis, from a patient treated with antithyroid drugs. Source of these receptors: a woman aged 25 to 45 with Graves disease.

This clonotype was seen a handful of times. This chain uses TRBV9 with TRBJ2-3; TRBD1 might be the D (5 bases). Trimming removed 3 bases at V and 1 base at J, with 12 bases between. The CDR3 is made up of 15 amino acids. Germline V CDR1 and CDR2: SGDLS, YYNGEE. CDR3 bases: TGTGCCAGCAGCGCCATAATAGGGGGCACAGATACGCAGTATTTT. Translated: CASSAIIGGTDTQYF.

This clonotype was seen many times. The genes are TRBV5-1 and TRBJ2-7, with TRBD2 matching over 13 bases. From germline, CDR1 is SGHRS and CDR2 YFSETQ. Trimming removed 2 bases from V and 6 bases from J; junction bases left unmatched: 5. The CDR3 is 15 amino acids. The CDR3 region is CASSFVGTSGTEQYF. In nucleotides, the CDR3 is TGCGCCAGCAGCTTTGTAGGGACTAGCGGGACCGAGCAGTACTTC.

This clonotype was counted ten times or more. The V gene is TRBV4-1, the J gene TRBJ2-2; D call uncertain. This CDR3 is built from 12 residues. V was cut by 6 bases and J by 5 bases, with 7 bases left in between. Per germline, CDR1 MGHRA and CDR2 YSYEKL. For the CDR3, the DNA is TGCGCCAGCAGTACGAGGACCGGGGAGCTGTTTTTT. Translation: CASSTRTGELFF.

V usage is TRBV12-3 or TRBV12-4 and J usage is TRBJ2-7, with 7 bases identical to TRBD2. The length of the CDR3 is 15 residues. The J segment lost 1 base and the V segment lost 4 bases, leaving 7 bases of the junction unmatched. CDR3 nucleotides: TGTGCCAGCAGTTCCTTGCGGGAGACTTCCTACGAGCAGTACTTC. Encoded protein: CASSSLRETSYEQYF.

The chain is built from TRBV7-3 and TRBJ2-7; the match to TRBD1 covers 8 bases. Germline-derived CDR1 and CDR2 are SGHTA and FQGTGA. The J segment lost 5 bases and the V segment lost 5 bases, leaving 5 bases of the junction unmatched. The CDR3 length is 13 residues. CDR3 sequence (DNA): TGTGCCAGCAGCCTCGGACAGGGCAACGAGCAGTACTTC. It is translated as CASSLGQGNEQYF.

The table lists this clonotype with many counts. The chain is built from TRBV2 and TRBJ1-4; 7 positions match TRBD1. Germline V gene lookup returns CDR1 SNHLY and CDR2 FYNNEI. J was trimmed by 7 bases and V by 4 bases; bases with no gene match: 3. The CDR3 is 13 amino acids. CDR3 region: CASSAGGREKLFF. CDR3 sequence (DNA): TGTGCCAGCAGTGCAGGGGGTCGTGAAAAACTGTTTTTT.